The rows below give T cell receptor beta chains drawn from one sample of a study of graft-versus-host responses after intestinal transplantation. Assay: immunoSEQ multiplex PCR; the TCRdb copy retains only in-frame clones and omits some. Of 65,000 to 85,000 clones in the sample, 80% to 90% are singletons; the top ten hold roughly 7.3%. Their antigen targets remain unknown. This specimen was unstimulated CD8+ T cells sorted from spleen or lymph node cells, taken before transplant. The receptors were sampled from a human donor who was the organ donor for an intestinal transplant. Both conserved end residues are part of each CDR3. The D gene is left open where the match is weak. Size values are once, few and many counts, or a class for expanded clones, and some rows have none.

DNA: TGTGCCAGCAGTTCCACCGGGACAGATTTAAATCAGCCCCAGCATTTT
CDR3: CASSSTGTDLNQPQHF
D: TRBD1
J: TRBJ1-5
V: TRBV27
size: .

DNA: TGTGCCAGCAGCTGGGCCGCAGATACGCAGTATTTT
CDR3: CASSWAADTQYF
D: .
J: TRBJ2-3
V: TRBV7-9
size: .

DNA: TGTGCCAGCAGTGGGGAGCGGGGGGGTCGGACTGAAGCTTTCTTT
CDR3: CASSGERGGRTEAFF
D: .
J: TRBJ1-1
V: TRBV2
size: .

DNA: TGTGCCAGTACTGACGGACAGGGGGCGCCCAATGAGCAGTTCTTC
CDR3: CASTDGQGAPNEQFF
D: TRBD1
J: TRBJ2-1
V: TRBV19
size: .

DNA: TGTGCCAGCAGCTTTTGGGTTACAACTAATGAAAAACTGTTTTTT
CDR3: CASSFWVTTNEKLFF
D: .
J: TRBJ1-4
V: TRBV5-6
size: .

DNA: TGTGCCAGCAGCCAAGATGGGAGTCAAGAGACCCAGTACTTC
CDR3: CASSQDGSQETQYF
D: .
J: TRBJ2-5
V: TRBV4-2
size: .

DNA: TGTGCCAGCACCACCGCGGGCGGGAACAATGAGCAGTTCTTC
CDR3: CASTTAGGNNEQFF
D: .
J: TRBJ2-1
V: TRBV6-5
size: once

DNA: TGTGCCAGTAAGGGACAGGGCCAAGAGACCCAGTACTTC
CDR3: CASKGQGQETQYF
D: TRBD1
J: TRBJ2-5
V: TRBV19
size: .

DNA: TGTGCCAGCAGTGACAGCGTTACCTACGAGCAGTACTTC
CDR3: CASSDSVTYEQYF
D: .
J: TRBJ2-7
V: TRBV6-6
size: .

DNA: TGTGCCAGCAGCTCCTCCGACAGGGCTGGGGAAAAACTGTTTTTT
CDR3: CASSSSDRAGEKLFF
D: TRBD1
J: TRBJ1-4
V: TRBV7-9
size: .

DNA: TGTGCCTGGTCAAAACTGGGGGGCGGCTCTGGAAACACCATATATTTT
CDR3: CAWSKLGGGSGNTIYF
D: .
J: TRBJ1-3
V: TRBV30
size: .